Following are 15 T cell receptor beta chains from one sample sequenced in a study of human T cells and chemical hapten exposure. TCRdb re-analysed the RACE reads in MiXCR, keeping a single row per CDR3 protein. The table has approximately 84,000 distinct CDR3 sequences, roughly 10% seen once. The time point denotes: patch test 2, 6 weeks after DPC sensitization. The treatment: therapeutic diphenylcyclopropenone sensitization with weekly scalp DPC. The material was whole blood, obtained in connection with sensitization to the hapten diphenylcyclopropenone (DPC). The receptors come from a woman aged 25 to 39 with alopecia areata. Some clones in this sample may be carry-over from other donors' samples.

This clonotype has just a few counts. The chain uses TRBV29-1 and TRBJ2-1, with D perhaps given as TRBD1 or TRBD2 (5 bases each). The CDR3 consists of 13 residues. Trimming shortened V by 7 bases and J by 3 bases, and 13 bases separated the two germline ends. CDR1 is SQVTM, CDR2 ANQGSEA, per germline. The CDR3 loop reads CSAVGAGYNEQFF. The CDR3 region has the DNA TGCAGCGCCGTAGGGGCGGGCTACAATGAGCAGTTCTTC.

The chain links TRBV28 to TRBJ2-5; 9 nucleotides agree with TRBD1. Trimming cost V 5 bases and J 1 base; bases outside gene matches: 8. The germline V gene encodes CDR1 MDHEN and CDR2 SYDVKM. CDR3 length equals 16 residues. CDR3 loop: CASSQRQGERQETQYF. DNA of the CDR3: TGTGCCAGCAGTCAAAGACAGGGGGAACGCCAAGAGACCCAGTACTTC. Filled out from reference TRBV28 and TRBJ2-5, the complete variable domain reads DVKVTQSSRYLVKRTGEKVFLECVQDMDHENMFWYRQDPGLGLRLIYFSYDVKMKEKGDIPEGYSVSREKKERFSLILESASTNQTSMYLCASSQRQGERQETQYFGPGTRLLVL.

This rearrangement joins TRBV12-3 or TRBV12-4 to TRBJ2-5; D perhaps matches TRBD1 (5 bases). The V end lost 0 bases, the J end lost 2 bases, and 10 bases lay between the germline ends. The CDR3 extends over 15 amino acids. The chain's CDR3 is CASSLALTGQETQYF. The DNA for the CDR3 is TGTGCCAGCAGTTTAGCGCTAACAGGACAAGAGACCCAGTACTTC.

This clonotype was counted only a few times. The chain recombines TRBV5-1 with TRBJ2-3; 7 nucleotides align to TRBD2. The CDR3 totals 14 residues. The trim removed 3 bases at V and 6 bases at J, leaving 7 bases unmatched. Germline loops: CDR1 SGHRS, CDR2 YFSETQ. CDR3 nucleotide sequence: TGCGCCAGCAGCTCGCGGGACTATTTGGATACGCAGTATTTT. Its translation is CASSSRDYLDTQYF.

This clonotype has a handful of counts. The V call is TRBV20-1, the J call TRBJ2-3; no firm D call. Germline-derived CDR1 and CDR2 are DFQATT and SNEGSKA (reference sequence). Trimming left V 5 bases short and J 2 bases short, with 14 bases between. This CDR3 has 14 amino acids. This chain's CDR3 is CSAVSGEATDTQYF. CDR3 nucleotides: TGCAGTGCTGTAAGTGGAGAAGCCACAGATACGCAGTATTTT.

CDR3 amino acids: CASRGTGGSEQFF. CDR3 nucleotide sequence: TGTGCCAGCAGAGGGACAGGGGGTAGTGAGCAGTTCTTC. This chain joins TRBV6-2 or TRBV6-3 and TRBJ2-1; 11 positions agree with TRBD1. V shed 6 bases, J shed 9 bases, and the junction held 4 bases outside the gene matches. Germline loops: CDR1 MNHEY, CDR2 SVGEGT. The CDR3 spans 13 residues.

As to this clonotype: This may come from a read error, since a much larger clone is one base off. The genes are TRBV7-9 and TRBJ2-3, with a weak D call TRBD1 (5 bases). The last part of the DNA fits TRBJ1-5 better; the J call may be wrong. The CDR3 runs to 14 residues. The germline CDR1 and CDR2 sequences are SEHNR and FQNEAQ (reference sequence). In DNA, the CDR3 is TGTGCCAGCAGCCCCGCATTGATGGGGGATACGCAGCATTTT. Amino acids: CASSPALMGDTQHF.

V and J are TRBV11-3 and TRBJ2-3, with 8 bases fitting TRBD2. Germline values: CDR1 SGHNT, CDR2 YENEEA. V lost 6 bases to trimming and J lost 2 bases; unmatched junction nucleotides: 10. The CDR3 totals 16 residues. DNA of the CDR3: TGTGCCAGCAGTTTGGACGGGAGGGATAACACAGATACGCAGTATTTT. It encodes CASSLDGRDNTDTQYF.

In its sample, this clonotype was seen a few times. This chain uses TRBV7-2 with TRBJ2-7, with D perhaps TRBD1 (6 bases). The V and J ends lost 5 bases and 2 bases respectively, with 19 bases between them. This CDR3 region has 16 residues. Per germline, CDR1 SGHTA and CDR2 FQGNSA. CDR3 amino acids: CASSRDRTHATYEQYF. In nucleotides, the CDR3 is TGTGCCAGCAGCCGAGACAGGACCCATGCGACCTACGAGCAGTACTTC.

In its sample, this clonotype was seen a few times. V gene TRBV20-1 combines with J gene TRBJ1-1; tentatively, D is TRBD1 (5 bases). V shed 0 bases and J shed 3 bases, with 14 bases lying between them. Germline loops: CDR1 DFQATT, CDR2 SNEGSKA (reference sequence). This CDR3 region has 15 residues. This chain's CDR3 is CSARDRDRLYTEAFF. CDR3 bases: TGCAGTGCTAGAGATCGAGACAGACTTTACACTGAAGCTTTCTTT.

This clonotype was seen repeatedly, ten times or more. The V and J genes are TRBV14 and TRBJ2-1, with 14 bases matching TRBD2. Trimming removed 1 base from V and 10 bases from J; junction bases left unmatched: 6. Germline CDR1 and CDR2: SGHDN and FVKESK. The CDR3 contains 16 residues. CDR3 sequence: CASSQVGTSGSLEQFF. CDR3 DNA: TGTGCCAGCAGCCAAGTCGGGACTAGCGGGAGCCTCGAGCAGTTCTTC.

This clonotype has a handful of counts. V usage is TRBV10-2 and J usage is TRBJ2-4; perhaps D is TRBD1 or TRBD2 (5 bases each). V lost 6 bases and J lost 1, with 16 bases in between. Germline V gene lookup returns CDR1 WSHSY and CDR2 SAAADI. The CDR3 extends over 16 amino acids. CDR3 coding DNA: TGCGCCAGCAGCGACTCCCAGGGACGGGCCAAAAACATTCAGTACTTC. It specifies CASSDSQGRAKNIQYF.

The gene calls are TRBV7-2 and TRBJ1-6; D gene ambiguous. This CDR3 is 16 amino acids long. Germline CDR1 SGHTA, CDR2 FQGNSA. Trimming cost V 2 bases and J 7 bases, with 15 bases left between them. The CDR3 nucleotides read TGTGCCAGCAGCTTATATACCTCTCCGCGAAATTCACCCCTCCACTTT. Translation gives CASSLYTSPRNSPLHF.

There are many counts of this clonotype. The chain uses TRBV7-2 and TRBJ2-2, with 11 bases matching TRBD1. Trimming removed 5 bases from V and 4 bases from J; junction bases left unmatched: 3. The V gene's germline CDR1 is SGHTA and CDR2 FQGNSA. The length of the CDR3 is 15 residues. This chain's CDR3 is CASSQGTGGTGELFF. In DNA, the CDR3 is TGTGCCAGCAGCCAAGGGACAGGGGGCACCGGGGAGCTGTTTTTT.

In this sample, this clonotype turned up many times. V gene TRBV7-9 combines with J gene TRBJ2-3; 7 bases match TRBD2. Germline V CDR1 and CDR2: SEHNR, FQNEAQ (reference sequence). V lost 3 bases and J lost 4; bases outside the gene matches: 10. The CDR3 extends over 16 amino acids. The CDR3 nucleotides are TGTGCCAGCAGCTTGCTCGCGGGAGCTTCCGCAGATACGCAGTATTTT. Protein: CASSLLAGASADTQYF.